The 30 T cell receptor beta chains below were found in one sample sequenced in a study of blood T cells in healthy people across ages. It was with a sample-barcoded 5' primer and a J-beta primer mix that a second PCR of roughly 7 to 12 cycles was run. TCRdb ran MiXCR on the 5' RACE reads and lists one entry per CDR3 protein. The data hold roughly 800,000 distinct CDR3 sequences, with 25% to 30% observed a single time. The same data also went into a second study, on T cells of mothers and their children.

Sequencing used blood. All receptors derive from a boy between 10 and 17 years old in good health.

The CDR3 sequence: CASSVTRLVSEQFF. For the CDR3, the DNA is TGTGCCAGCAGCGTAACCAGACTAGTTAGTGAGCAGTTCTTC. This chain uses TRBV7-2 with TRBJ2-1; the D gene is possibly TRBD2 (6 bases). Germline values: CDR1 SGHTA, CDR2 FQGNSA. Trimming took off 5 bases at V and 9 bases at J, with 17 bases between the two ends. There are 14 residues in the CDR3.

This sequence joins TRBV20-1 and TRBJ2-3; 7 nucleotides align to TRBD1. Germline V gene sequence: CDR1 DFQATT, CDR2 SNEGSKA (reference sequence). The V and J ends lost 2 bases and 5 bases, in that order; junction bases with no gene match: 7. The CDR3 totals 14 residues. The CDR3 sequence: CSARSAAGGDTQYF. The CDR3 bases are TGCAGTGCTAGATCCGCCGCAGGGGGAGATACGCAGTATTTT.

In its sample, this clonotype was seen a few times. The chain carries TRBV4-2 and TRBJ2-7; either TRBD1 or TRBD2 may supply D (5 bases each). The V gene lost 0 bases and the J gene lost 4 bases, with 16 bases spanning the gap. Germline lookup yields CDR1 LGHNA and CDR2 YNFKEQ. CDR3 length: 16 residues. CDR3 sequence: CASSQEGSGDGYEQYF. The CDR3 nucleotides read TGTGCCAGCAGCCAAGAGGGTTCCGGGGACGGGTACGAGCAGTACTTC.

The chain carries TRBV2 and TRBJ2-1, with D hard to call. CDR1 SNHLY and CDR2 FYNNEI come from the germline V gene. The CDR3 contains 13 residues. The V end lost 4 bases, the J end lost 4 bases, and 8 bases lay between the germline ends. CDR3 DNA: TGTGCCAGCAGTGTGGCCAGGTACAATGAGCAGTTCTTC. Residues: CASSVARYNEQFF.

This clonotype was seen more than once but under ten times. The chain links TRBV12-3 or TRBV12-4 to TRBJ2-5, with 9 bases fitting TRBD2. This CDR3 contains 16 residues. Trimming removed 1 base from V and 1 base from J; junction bases left unmatched: 4. The CDR3 bases are TGTGCCAGCAGTTTAGTTCGCGGGGGGGTCCAAGAGACCCAGTACTTC. This codes for CASSLVRGGVQETQYF.

The sample holds a few counts of this clonotype. The V and J genes are TRBV5-1 and TRBJ2-2; D not resolved. CDR3 size: 16 residues. With 1 base removed from V and 1 base from J, the gap between germline ends came to 11 bases. Per germline, CDR1 SGHRS and CDR2 YFSETQ. The CDR3 reads CASSLMGGRNTGELFF. In nucleotides, the CDR3 is TGCGCCAGCAGCTTGATGGGCGGACGGAACACCGGGGAGCTGTTTTTT.

The V and J genes are TRBV24-1 and TRBJ1-6, with unresolved D. Germline V gives CDR1 KGHDR, CDR2 SFDVKD. V lost 3 bases and J lost 0, with 14 bases in between. The CDR3 runs to 18 residues. The CDR3 DNA reads as TGTGCCACCAGTGATCGGGTCGTGAATAGCTCCTATAATTCACCCCTCCACTTT. It encodes CATSDRVVNSSYNSPLHF.

The chain employs TRBV6-5 and TRBJ2-5, with D possibly matching TRBD2 (5 bases). The CDR3 runs to 17 residues. Germline V CDR1 and CDR2: MNHEY, SVGAGI. V was shortened by 0 bases and J by 5 bases, with 19 bases between the two germline ends. CDR3 sequence: CASSYSYQVAGGETQYF. The CDR3 bases are TGTGCCAGCAGTTACTCGTATCAGGTCGCGGGTGGGGAGACCCAGTACTTC.

Only a few counts were recorded for this clonotype. The J gene is TRBJ1-2, the V gene TRBV12-3 or TRBV12-4; D remains unclear. V lost 5 bases to trimming and J lost 6 bases, with 22 bases between them. The CDR3 has 16 amino acids. DNA of the CDR3: TGTGCCAGCAGTAACCTCGAGCAAATTCTAAGGAATGGCTACACCTTC. It translates to CASSNLEQILRNGYTF.

In this sample, this clonotype turned up a few times. Since a much larger clone is just one base distant, this may be a read error. The V call is TRBV7-9, the J call TRBJ2-3; D call uncertain. Germline values: CDR1 SEHNR, CDR2 FQNEAQ (reference sequence). The V and J ends lost 3 bases and 2 bases respectively, with 3 bases between them. This CDR3 is 12 amino acids long. CDR3 protein: CASSFVTDTQYF. Written as DNA, the CDR3 is TGTGCCAGCAGCTTTGTCACAGATACGCAGTATTTT.

This chain connects TRBV4-2 to TRBJ2-2; possibly TRBD2 for D (6 bases). Germline V CDR1 and CDR2: LGHNA, YNFKEQ. This CDR3 contains 17 residues. The V end lost 1 base, the J end lost 3 bases, and 15 bases lay between the germline ends. The CDR3 sequence is CASSQVPPGEDTGELFF. The DNA for the CDR3 is TGTGCCAGCAGCCAAGTCCCGCCGGGGGAGGACACCGGGGAGCTGTTTTTT.

This clonotype was seen more than once but under ten times. The CDR3 loop is CATQGAGNYEQYF. The CDR3 region has the DNA TGTGCCACCCAAGGGGCAGGAAACTACGAGCAGTACTTC. The V gene is TRBV28, the J gene TRBJ2-7; a weak D match, TRBD1 (5 bases). This CDR3 region has 13 residues. V lost 10 bases and J lost 3, with 16 bases in between. Germline CDR1 is MDHEN and CDR2 is SYDVKM.

The chain has TRBV20-1 and TRBJ2-5, with TRBD2 identical over 10 bases. The CDR3 is made up of 15 amino acids. CDR1 is DFQATT and CDR2 is SNEGSKA in the germline V gene (reference sequence). V shed 5 bases and J 7 bases; nucleotides not matched to a gene: 13. The DNA of the CDR3 is TGCAGTGCTGACCTGGGACTAGCGACTTATCGGACCCAGTACTTC. This translates into CSADLGLATYRTQYF.

The sample holds a few counts of this clonotype. The chain couples TRBV29-1 to TRBJ2-7, with D possibly matching TRBD1 (7 bases). The CDR3 extends over 15 amino acids. Germline V gives CDR1 SQVTM, CDR2 ANQGSEA. The V end lost 1 base, the J end lost 4 bases, and 17 bases lay between the germline ends. CDR3 sequence: CSVEAEGRGVYEQYF. The CDR3 DNA reads TGCAGCGTTGAAGCCGAAGGCAGGGGGGTGTACGAGCAGTACTTC.

V is TRBV6-6 and J is TRBJ2-1, with D possibly being TRBD1 or TRBD2 (6 bases each). The CDR3 length is 14 residues. Germline V gene sequence: CDR1 MNHNY, CDR2 SVGAGI (reference sequence). V lost 2 bases, J lost 4 bases, and 9 bases lay in between. The CDR3 DNA is TGTGCCAGCAGTTACAGGGGGGCATACAATGAGCAGTTCTTC. Its protein product is CASSYRGAYNEQFF.

V gene TRBV28 combines with J gene TRBJ2-7, with D possibly being TRBD2 (6 bases). Trimming took off 6 bases at V and 2 bases at J, with 17 bases between the two ends. Looked up from germline, CDR1 is MDHEN and CDR2 is SYDVKM. The length of the CDR3 is 15 residues. The CDR3 sequence: CASSLRGIIAYEQYF. CDR3 coding DNA: TGTGCCAGCAGCCTCCGGGGGATAATCGCCTACGAGCAGTACTTC.

V is TRBV6-2 or TRBV6-3 and J is TRBJ2-5; D is perhaps TRBD2 (6 bases). Germline loops: CDR1 MNHEY, CDR2 SVGEGT. Trimming removed 6 bases at V and 2 bases at J, with 19 bases between. The CDR3 length is 16 residues. CDR3 DNA sequence: TGTGCCAGCAGACTCGGACCCACGGGACTGCAAGAGACCCAGTACTTC. It is translated as CASRLGPTGLQETQYF.

The genes are TRBV5-1 and TRBJ2-5, with a possible D match to TRBD2 (6 bases). The V and J ends lost 1 base and 5 bases respectively, with 12 bases between them. The CDR3 contains 14 residues. Germline V lookup: CDR1 SGHRS, CDR2 YFSETQ. DNA of the CDR3: TGCGCCAGCAGCTTGCTAGCGCCGCGGGAGACCCAGTACTTC. Translating it yields CASSLLAPRETQYF.

In its sample, this clonotype was seen a few times. This chain uses TRBV28 with TRBJ1-4, with D unclear. Germline CDR1 reads MDHEN; CDR2 reads SYDVKM. This CDR3 is built from 15 residues. The ends were cut back, 10 bases at V and 0 bases at J, with 15 bases in the middle. The CDR3 DNA is TGTGCCACCGTGGCGGCCGATGCAACTAATGAAAAACTGTTTTTT. This translates into CATVAADATNEKLFF.

The chain uses TRBV20-1 and TRBJ2-7, with 11 bases identical to TRBD2. The junction had 15 bases not matched to a gene; V was cut back by 4 bases and J by 4 bases. The CDR3 has 17 amino acids. In germline, CDR1 is DFQATT, CDR2 SNEGSKA (reference sequence). This CDR3 is CSAKGRASGGYGYEQYF. The CDR3 DNA is TGCAGTGCTAAAGGGCGGGCTAGCGGGGGGTATGGGTACGAGCAGTACTTC.

The V gene is TRBV27, the J gene TRBJ2-1; 10 positions match TRBD2. The germline gives CDR1 MNHEY, CDR2 SMNVEV (reference sequence). The CDR3 loop spans 16 amino acids. V lost 5 bases to trimming and J lost 8 bases; unmatched junction nucleotides: 12. In DNA, the CDR3 is TGTGCCAGCAGTCCTCAAGCGGGGGGGACGTTGGATGAGCAGTTCTTC. It specifies CASSPQAGGTLDEQFF.

This clonotype was observed at least ten times. V is TRBV2 and J is TRBJ2-5; 7 bases are a match to TRBD1. The length of the CDR3 is 13 residues. The J segment lost 1 base and the V segment lost 4 bases, leaving 0 bases of the junction unmatched. The V gene's germline CDR1 is SNHLY and CDR2 FYNNEI. The CDR3 DNA sequence: TGTGCCAGCAGTGGGGACAGCCAAGAGACCCAGTACTTC. Translation gives CASSGDSQETQYF.

The J gene is TRBJ1-4, the V gene TRBV19; D is unclear. This CDR3 comprises 14 residues. The V and J ends lost 6 bases and 10 bases respectively, with 18 bases between them. Germline CDR1 LNHDA, CDR2 SQIVND (reference sequence). The CDR3 here is CASSNSAGRGKLFF. CDR3 nucleotides: TGTGCCAGTAGCAACAGCGCGGGTAGAGGAAAACTGTTTTTT.

The genes are TRBV3-1 and TRBJ1-3, with no clear D. Germline V gene data show CDR1 as LGHDT and CDR2 as YNNKEL (reference sequence). The CDR3 runs to 15 residues. Between the trimmed V and J ends, which lost 8 bases and 4 bases, there was a span of 18 bases. The CDR3 nucleotides are TGTGCCAGCCTTTCCGGGAGTTTTCAAGGAAACACCATATATTTT. Translating gives CASLSGSFQGNTIYF.

The chain combines TRBV20-1 with TRBJ2-5; D uncertain. This CDR3 contains 17 residues. Germline V gene data show CDR1 as DFQATT and CDR2 as SNEGSKA (reference sequence). V was pared by 5 bases and J by 0 bases, with 22 bases between. The CDR3 here is CSALYPGPTTNQETQYF. Here the CDR3 DNA reads TGCAGTGCTCTTTACCCGGGCCCTACCACCAACCAAGAGACCCAGTACTTC.

The chain has TRBV4-1 and TRBJ2-7, with D possibly TRBD1 on 5 matching bases. The germline CDR1 and CDR2 sequences are MGHRA and YSYEKL. The V gene lost 1 base and the J gene lost 3 bases, with 16 bases spanning the gap. CDR3 length: 16 amino acids. For the CDR3, the DNA is TGCGCCAGCAGCCAAGTGGGCGAAGCAGGGAACTACGAGCAGTACTTC. It encodes CASSQVGEAGNYEQYF.

This clonotype has just a few counts. The chain has TRBV20-1 and TRBJ1-3; D ambiguous. Trimming took off 2 bases at V and 4 bases at J, with 9 bases between the two ends. This CDR3 is built from 13 residues. The germline V gene encodes CDR1 DFQATT and CDR2 SNEGSKA (reference sequence). The CDR3 DNA reads TGCAGTGCTAGACCCACGGCGGGAAACACCATATATTTT. Translation: CSARPTAGNTIYF.

The rearrangement uses TRBV15 and TRBJ2-5; 7 bases match TRBD1. Germline loops: CDR1 LNHNV, CDR2 YYDKDF (reference sequence). Trimming at V came to 0 bases and at J to 3 bases, leaving 4 bases not matched to a gene. CDR3 length: 15 residues. In DNA, the CDR3 is TGTGCCACCAGCAGAGATCCAACAGGGGAAGAGACCCAGTACTTC. It encodes CATSRDPTGEETQYF.

The chain recombines TRBV2 with TRBJ1-1; TRBD1 might be the D (5 bases). Germline CDR1 reads SNHLY; CDR2 reads FYNNEI. The CDR3 contains 14 residues. The V end lost 5 bases, the J end lost 3 bases, and 13 bases lay between the germline ends. This CDR3 is CASSSSRQYTEAFF. The CDR3 region has the DNA TGTGCCAGCAGTTCTTCTAGACAGTACACTGAAGCTTTCTTT.

The rearrangement uses TRBV15 and TRBJ1-5, with D unclear. CDR3 length: 16 amino acids. From germline, CDR1 is LNHNV and CDR2 YYDKDF (reference sequence). Trimming took 0 bases from V and 9 from J, leaving 18 bases between them. In DNA form, the CDR3 reads TGTGCCACCAGCAGAGATAAAAGTGGGGTTGAAGGGCCCCAGCATTTT. Amino acids: CATSRDKSGVEGPQHF.